This T cell receptor beta chain was documented in a study of long-term antiretroviral therapy in people with HIV. Across the whole study: When the earliest samples were collected, ART was typically delayed until CD4 counts fell.

Study results and limitations: No data were available on ART adherence, viral resistance or therapy changes. Clones that had undergone expansion before ART prevailed in the repertoire throughout all time points.

Survey-level resolution applied to immunoSEQ assay v3.0. A per-sample goal of about 35,000-55,000 T-cell genomes was targeted by sequencing. Profiled with immunoSEQ multiplex PCR; TCRdb holds only in-frame clones, not every one. The table records some 35,000 clones, approximately 94% of them present only once. Germline V gene data show CDR1 as MNHEY and CDR2 as SMNVEV (reference sequence). This CDR3 is 14 amino acids long. V gave up 7 bases and J gave up 7 bases; unmatched junction bases: 11. To note about this clone: As yet, its antigen is unknown.

The chain joins TRBV27 to TRBJ1-2; 8 positions match TRBD1. Here the sequenced sample was unsorted PBMCs, taken 4.1 years after starting antiretroviral therapy. The sequence was obtained from a woman in her forties or fifties with HIV. CDR3 nucleotide sequence: TGTGCCAGCAAAACTCCGGGACAGGAGACTGGCTACACCTTC. Its protein is CASKTPGQETGYTF.